These 4 T cell receptor beta chains were all obtained from the same sample, sequenced in a study of vaccination effects on CD4 cells after COVID-19. Sequencing was preceded by expansion of antigen-specific CD4+ T cells with viral peptide pools in the ViraFEST assay. The authors isolated CD4+ T cells after around 10 days of culture. Participants were given two doses of BNT162b2 or mRNA-1273 vaccine. The antigens for these receptors are not known. The method was immunoSEQ multiplex PCR; TCRdb's version includes in-frame clones alone and lacks a portion of them. The sample lists tens of thousands of clones; roughly 67% were seen once. Sequenced here: CD4+ T cells from PBMCs cultured with SARS-CoV-2 spike peptides, sampled after COVID-19 vaccination. Source of these receptors: a human donor who received a COVID-19 vaccine.

This chain connects TRBV2 to TRBJ2-3; 11 bases fit TRBD2. From germline, CDR1 is SNHLY and CDR2 FYNNEI. The trim removed 5 bases at V and 7 bases at J, leaving 17 bases unmatched. The CDR3 is 18 amino acids. Written as DNA, the CDR3 is TGTGCCAGCAGTACTAGCGGGGGTGCAAATAATAGACCTAATACGCAGTATTTT. Translation: CASSTSGGANNRPNTQYF. The full variable domain, in which reference TRBV2 and TRBJ2-3 provide the parts outside the CDR3, is EPEVTQTPSHQVTQMGQEVILRCVPISNHLYFYWYRQILGQKVEFLVSFYNNEISEKSEIFDDQFSVERPDGSNFTLKIRSTKLEDSAMYFCASSTSGGANNRPNTQYFGPGTRLTVL.

The chain combines TRBV30 with TRBJ2-3; perhaps TRBD2 as D (5 bases). The CDR3 runs 13 residues. With 3 bases removed from V and 7 bases from J, the gap between germline ends came to 14 bases. Germline V gene lookup returns CDR1 GTSNPN and CDR2 SVGIG (reference sequence). The CDR3 reads CAWSRDYVNTQYF. CDR3 nucleotide sequence: TGTGCCTGGAGCCGGGATTATGTAAATACGCAGTATTTT.

The rearrangement links TRBV10-1 to TRBJ2-1; 9 bases align to TRBD2. After removal of 1 base from V and 5 bases from J, the junction contained 6 bases not matched to a gene. Germline V gene lookup returns CDR1 WNHNN and CDR2 SYGVQD (reference sequence). This CDR3 is 16 amino acids long. CDR3: CASSEYSGGINNEQFF. CDR3 nucleotide sequence: TGCGCCAGCAGTGAGTATAGCGGGGGTATCAACAATGAGCAGTTCTTC.

This chain joins TRBV5-8 and TRBJ2-1; 8 bases are a match to TRBD2. Trimming took 0 bases from V and 2 from J; bases not matched to a gene: 7. CDR1 and CDR2 (germline): SGHTS, YDEGEE. The CDR3 contains 17 residues. The CDR3 loop is CASSLALLAETYNEQFF. The CDR3 bases are TGTGCCAGCAGCTTGGCTTTACTAGCGGAAACCTACAATGAGCAGTTCTTC.